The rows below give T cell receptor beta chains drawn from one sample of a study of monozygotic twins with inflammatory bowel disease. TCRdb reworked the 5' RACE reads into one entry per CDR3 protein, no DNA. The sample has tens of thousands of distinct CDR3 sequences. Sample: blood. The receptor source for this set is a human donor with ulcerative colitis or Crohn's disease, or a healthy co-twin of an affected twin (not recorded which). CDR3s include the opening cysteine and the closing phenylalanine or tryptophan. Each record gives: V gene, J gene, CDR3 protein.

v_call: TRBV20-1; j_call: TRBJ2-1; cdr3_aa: CSAGGLAGNNEQFF
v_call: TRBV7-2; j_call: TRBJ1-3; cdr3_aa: CASSPGTGGNTIYF
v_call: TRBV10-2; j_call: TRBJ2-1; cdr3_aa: CASSEGFGPPSYNEQFF
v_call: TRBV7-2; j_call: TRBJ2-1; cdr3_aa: CASSLQGAYNEQFF
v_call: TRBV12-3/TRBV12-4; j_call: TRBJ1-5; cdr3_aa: CASSPVDPGQPQHF
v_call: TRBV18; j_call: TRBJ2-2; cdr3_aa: CASSPGLAKNTGELFF
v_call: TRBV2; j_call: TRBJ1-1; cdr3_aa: CASIVRGTEAFF
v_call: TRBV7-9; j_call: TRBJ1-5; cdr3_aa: CASSFDTRQGGQPQHF
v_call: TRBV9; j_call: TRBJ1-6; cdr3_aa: CASSGGDTYNSPLHF
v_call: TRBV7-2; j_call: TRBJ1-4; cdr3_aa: CASSPRGTAVGEKLFF
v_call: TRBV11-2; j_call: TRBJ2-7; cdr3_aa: CATQGWAESSYEQYF
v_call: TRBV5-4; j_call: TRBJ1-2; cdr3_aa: CASSLETVLYGYTF
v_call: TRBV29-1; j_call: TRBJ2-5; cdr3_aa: CSVGSIDAQGAQYF
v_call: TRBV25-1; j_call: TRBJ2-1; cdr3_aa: CASSARGGQSYDEQFF
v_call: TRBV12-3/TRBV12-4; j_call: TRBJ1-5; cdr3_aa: CASSFGGSNQPQHF
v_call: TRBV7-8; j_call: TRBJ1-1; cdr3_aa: CASNEVGTEAFF
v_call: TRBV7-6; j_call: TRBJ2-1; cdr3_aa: CASSSPLRSSYNEQFF
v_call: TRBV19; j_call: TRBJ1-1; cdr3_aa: CASGPEGEAFF
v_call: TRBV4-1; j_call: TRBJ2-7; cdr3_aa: CASSQVAGTGSHEQYF
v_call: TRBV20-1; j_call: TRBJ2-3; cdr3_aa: CSARLAGDTQYF
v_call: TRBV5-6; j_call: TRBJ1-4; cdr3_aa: CASSLGAKLFF
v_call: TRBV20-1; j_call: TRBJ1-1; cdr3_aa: CSARQGNTEAFF
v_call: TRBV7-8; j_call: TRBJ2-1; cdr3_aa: CASSPRWGPGDDEQFF
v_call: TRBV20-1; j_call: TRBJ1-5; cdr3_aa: CSARDLGFSGTGLSEFKQPQHF
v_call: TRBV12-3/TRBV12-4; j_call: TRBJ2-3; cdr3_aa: CDSSLRTYTDTQYF
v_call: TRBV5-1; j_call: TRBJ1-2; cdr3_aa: CASSNRRLEDYGYTF
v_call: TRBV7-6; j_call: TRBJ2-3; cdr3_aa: CASSLGWGSDTQYF
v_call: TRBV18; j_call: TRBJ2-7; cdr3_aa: CASSLSGDGSYEQYF
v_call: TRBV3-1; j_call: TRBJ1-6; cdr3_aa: CASSRYAGDSLHF
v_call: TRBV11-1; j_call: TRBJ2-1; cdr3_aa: CASSLRDFYRRLSYNEQFF
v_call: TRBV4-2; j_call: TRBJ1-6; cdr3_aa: CASSLRGDLNTLHF
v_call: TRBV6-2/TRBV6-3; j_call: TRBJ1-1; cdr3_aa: CASSTGGNTEAFF
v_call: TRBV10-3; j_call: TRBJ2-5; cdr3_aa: CAISESRITTQYF
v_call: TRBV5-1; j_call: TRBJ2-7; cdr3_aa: CASRVAEGYPYEQYF
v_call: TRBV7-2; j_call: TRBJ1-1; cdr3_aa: CASSLLIALNTEAFF
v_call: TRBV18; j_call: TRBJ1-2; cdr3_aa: CASSPISGQNYGYTF
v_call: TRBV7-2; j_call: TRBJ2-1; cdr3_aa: CASSLSSGGYNEQFF
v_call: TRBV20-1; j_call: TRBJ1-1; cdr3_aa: CSARGQGAQGTEAFF
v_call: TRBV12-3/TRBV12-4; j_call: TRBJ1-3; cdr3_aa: CASKRGSGNTIYF
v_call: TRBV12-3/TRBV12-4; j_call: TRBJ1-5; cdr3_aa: CASSLLSSWKPQHF
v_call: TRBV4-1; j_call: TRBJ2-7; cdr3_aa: CASSQIVSSYEQYF
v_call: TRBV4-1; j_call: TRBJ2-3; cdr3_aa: CASSHAGGATDTQYF
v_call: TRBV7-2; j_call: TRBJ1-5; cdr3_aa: CASSGGPSNQPQHF
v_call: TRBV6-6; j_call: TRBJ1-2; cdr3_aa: CAGRTAIYGYTF
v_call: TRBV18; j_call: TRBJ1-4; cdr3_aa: CASSPRGEKLFF
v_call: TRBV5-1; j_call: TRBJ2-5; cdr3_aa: CDSSLGDRVTETQYF
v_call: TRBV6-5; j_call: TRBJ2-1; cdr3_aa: CASSSYSGGPYNEQFF